A single sample gave rise to the 28 T cell receptor beta chains below, sequenced in a study of shared clonotypes between healthy human individuals. Assay: immunoSEQ multiplex PCR; the TCRdb copy retains only in-frame clones and omits some. Of 980,000 or so clones detected, around 80% appear once; the ten largest clones hold nearly 1.5%. The material sequenced was memory CD4+ T cells sorted from blood. The sample's subset: CD45RA-negative fraction. The receptors come from a man between 18 and 35 years old in good health.

The count of this clone is one. This chain joins TRBV19 and TRBJ1-5; D ambiguous. There are 14 residues in the CDR3. V was clipped by 5 bases and J by 0 bases, with 8 bases between them. The V gene's germline CDR1 is LNHDA and CDR2 SQIVND (reference sequence). For the CDR3, the DNA is TGTGCCAGTAGTGCAACAGATAGCAATCAGCCCCAGCATTTT. Translated: CASSATDSNQPQHF.

The chain uses TRBV19 and TRBJ1-5, with 7 bases fitting TRBD1. Germline V gene sequence: CDR1 LNHDA, CDR2 SQIVND (reference sequence). The CDR3 is 17 residues long. V gave up 5 bases and J gave up 3 bases; unmatched junction bases: 13. The CDR3 DNA is TGTGCCAGTAGTCAAATAGGGGGCTATATGGACAATCAGCCCCAGCATTTT. Amino acids: CASSQIGGYMDNQPQHF.

The chain links TRBV7-8 to TRBJ1-1, with TRBD1 identical over 7 bases. The CDR3 covers 14 residues. With 5 bases clipped from V and 5 bases from J, the junction kept 8 bases outside the gene matches. CDR1 is SGHVS, CDR2 FQNEAQ, per germline. CDR3 region: CASSPDRVQTEAFF. The CDR3 coding sequence is TGTGCCAGCAGCCCTGACAGGGTACAAACTGAAGCTTTCTTT. The full variable domain, rest sourced from reference TRBV7-8 and TRBJ1-1, is GAGVSQSPRYKVAKRGQDVALRCDPISGHVSLFWYQQALGQGPEFLTYFQNEAQLDKSGLPSDRFFAERPEGSVSTLKIQRTQQEDSAVYLCASSPDRVQTEAFFGQGTRLTVV.

The V and J genes are TRBV9 and TRBJ1-5; 8 bases align to TRBD1. V lost 0 bases, J lost 6 bases, and 5 bases stayed unmatched. Germline lookup yields CDR1 SGDLS and CDR2 YYNGEE. This CDR3 has 15 amino acids. The CDR3 loop is CASSVAQGAGQPQHF. The CDR3 DNA follows: TGTGCCAGCAGCGTAGCCCAGGGGGCAGGTCAGCCCCAGCATTTT.

The chain joins TRBV30 to TRBJ1-4, with TRBD1 identical over 11 bases. The CDR3 runs to 14 residues. Per germline, CDR1 GTSNPN and CDR2 SVGIG (reference sequence). V trimming: 6 bases; J trimming: 8 bases; junction bases outside the gene matches: 8. In DNA, the CDR3 is TGTGCCTGCCTACCGCGGACAGGGGGCGAAAAACTGTTTTTT. Its translation: CACLPRTGGEKLFF. The full variable domain, completed using reference TRBV30 and TRBJ1-4, is SQTIHQWPATLVQPVGSPLSLECTVEGTSNPNLYWYRQAAGRGLQLLFYSVGIGQISSEVPQNLSASRPQDRQFILSSKKLLLSDSGFYLCACLPRTGGEKLFFGSGTQLSVL.

V gene TRBV11-2 combines with J gene TRBJ2-1; no clear D gene. Per germline, CDR1 SGHAT and CDR2 FQNNGV. Between the trimmed V and J ends, which lost 9 bases and 0 bases, there was a span of 9 bases. The CDR3 loop spans 13 amino acids. CDR3 amino acids: CASSTSSYNEQFF. For the CDR3, the DNA is TGTGCCAGTTCTACAAGCTCCTACAATGAGCAGTTCTTC. The full variable domain, with the rest looked up from reference TRBV11-2 and TRBJ2-1, is EAGVAQSPRYKIIEKRQSVAFWCNPISGHATLYWYQQILGQGPKLLIQFQNNGVVDDSQLPKDRFSAERLKGVDSTLKIQPAKLEDSAVYLCASSTSSYNEQFFGPGTRLTVL.

This clone has more than one count but fewer than ten. This could be a read error, since a much larger clone is one nucleotide away. Other DNA sequences in the same sample also yield this CDR3. This chain connects TRBV6-5 to TRBJ1-1; D gene uncertain. The V end was cut by 4 bases, the J end by 1 base, with 7 bases between. The CDR3 loop spans 13 amino acids. Germline CDR1 reads MNHEY; CDR2 reads SVGAGI. The CDR3 region has the DNA TGTGCCAGCAGTTTTACGGGGAACACTGAAGCTTTCTTT. Amino acids: CASSFTGNTEAFF.

The CDR3 reads CANRPGPGNEQYF. In DNA, the CDR3 is TGTGCCAACCGACCGGGACCCGGCAACGAGCAGTACTTC. The chain joins TRBV6-1 to TRBJ2-7; either TRBD1 or TRBD2 may supply D (5 bases each). Germline V gene data show CDR1 as MNHNS and CDR2 as SASEGT. V was trimmed by 10 bases and J by 5 bases, leaving 18 bases between them. CDR3 size: 13 residues.

This chain links TRBV7-3 with TRBJ1-1, with D uncertain. V shed 5 bases and J shed 7 bases, with 17 bases lying between them. The CDR3 runs to 14 residues. Germline CDR1 reads SGHTA; CDR2 reads FQGTGA. The CDR3 sequence is CASSETSSLDEAFF. The DNA of the CDR3 is TGTGCCAGCAGCGAGACGTCCAGCCTTGATGAAGCTTTCTTT.

The gene calls are TRBV7-9 and TRBJ2-7; 10 bases agree with TRBD1. V gave up 2 bases and J gave up 3 bases; unmatched junction bases: 4. The CDR3 loop spans 15 amino acids. Germline V gene lookup returns CDR1 SEHNR and CDR2 FQNEAQ (reference sequence). The CDR3 region has the DNA TGTGCCAGCAGCTTAATAGGGACAGGGGTCTACGAGCAGTACTTC. Encoded protein: CASSLIGTGVYEQYF.

This clone was seen a few times. This chain joins TRBV18 and TRBJ1-1, with D hard to call. This CDR3 region has 13 residues. V was clipped by 4 bases and J by 3 bases, with 9 bases between them. Germline loops: CDR1 KGHSH, CDR2 LQKENI. In DNA form, the CDR3 reads TGTGCCAGCTCACAGGGAGTTGACACTGAAGCTTTCTTT. Its protein product is CASSQGVDTEAFF. The whole variable domain, remainder taken from reference TRBV18 and TRBJ1-1, is NAGVMQNPRHLVRRRGQEARLRCSPMKGHSHVYWYRQLPEEGLKFMVYLQKENIIDESGMPKERFSAEFPKEGPSILRIQQVVRGDSAAYFCASSQGVDTEAFFGQGTRLTVV.

The chain joins TRBV14 to TRBJ2-1; D might be TRBD1 or TRBD2, each matching 6 bases. Germline-derived CDR1 and CDR2 are SGHDN and FVKESK. The CDR3 contains 14 residues. Trimming stripped 3 bases from V and 15 bases from J, with 21 bases between. CDR3 amino acids: CASSHFEGGYRVFF. DNA for the CDR3: TGTGCCAGCAGCCATTTTGAGGGGGGCTACCGGGTGTTCTTC.

The CDR3 loop reads CADHGANNSPLHF. In DNA, the CDR3 is TGTGCCGACCACGGGGCTAATAATTCACCCCTCCACTTT. The chain uses TRBV11-2 and TRBJ1-6; D might be TRBD1 (5 bases). CDR3 length: 13 residues. Germline values: CDR1 SGHAT, CDR2 FQNNGV. Trimming shortened V by 11 bases and J by 5 bases, and 13 bases separated the two germline ends. Filled out from reference TRBV11-2 and TRBJ1-6, the complete variable domain reads EAGVAQSPRYKIIEKRQSVAFWCNPISGHATLYWYQQILGQGPKLLIQFQNNGVVDDSQLPKDRFSAERLKGVDSTLKIQPAKLEDSAVYLCADHGANNSPLHFGNGTRLTVT.

The V gene is TRBV2, the J gene TRBJ2-3, with D perhaps TRBD2 (6 bases). Deletions cut 2 bases from V and 12 bases from J, with 24 bases between. Germline V gene data show CDR1 as SNHLY and CDR2 as FYNNEI. The CDR3 covers 16 residues. The CDR3 sequence is CASSERGSGRRDFQYF. The DNA for the CDR3 is TGTGCCAGCAGTGAACGGGGCAGCGGGCGAAGGGACTTTCAGTATTTT.

The CDR3 nucleotides are TGTGCCAGCAGTGAGGCAGGGGGGTCCTATAATTCACCCCTCCACTTT. Translated: CASSEAGGSYNSPLHF. The rearrangement links TRBV25-1 to TRBJ1-6, with 7 bases identical to TRBD1. The CDR3 runs 16 residues. The J segment lost 1 base and the V segment lost 3 bases, leaving 3 bases of the junction unmatched. From germline, CDR1 is MGHDK and CDR2 SYGVNS.

The V call is TRBV9, the J call TRBJ2-7; 15 bases fit TRBD2. Germline CDR1 is SGDLS and CDR2 is YYNGEE. The CDR3 is 17 amino acids. The V gene end was trimmed by 5 bases and the J gene end by 6 bases; junction bases not matched to a gene: 12. The CDR3 reads CASSTGLAGGPTSEQYF. CDR3 in DNA: TGTGCCAGCAGTACCGGACTAGCGGGAGGGCCGACCTCCGAGCAGTACTTC.

The chain is built from TRBV7-3 and TRBJ2-7; D is perhaps TRBD2 (6 bases). V lost 5 bases and J 5 bases, leaving 16 bases between the germline ends. This CDR3 is 14 amino acids long. CDR1 and CDR2 (germline): SGHTA, FQGTGA. The CDR3 protein is CASSPRGGGDEQYF. CDR3 nucleotide sequence: TGTGCCAGCAGCCCCCGGGGTGGCGGGGACGAGCAGTACTTC.

Only one count was recorded for this clone. An end of the junction differs from the germline gene, which may be a read error. This chain links TRBV10-3 with TRBJ2-3, with TRBD2 identical over 10 bases. The germline V gene encodes CDR1 ENHRY and CDR2 SYGVKD. CDR3 length: 13 residues. The CDR3 coding sequence is TGTGCCATCAATAGCGGGAGGACAGGTACGCAGTATTTT. It encodes CAINSGRTGTQYF.

The chain uses TRBV7-6 and TRBJ2-7; TRBD2 is a possible D gene (5 bases). Germline CDR1 is SGHVS and CDR2 is FNYEAQ. This CDR3 has 14 residues. Trimming left V 4 bases short and J 3 bases short, with 13 bases between. Written as DNA, the CDR3 is TGTGCCAGCAGCTGGGCCGAGGGTGACTACGAGCAGTACTTC. This sequence encodes CASSWAEGDYEQYF.

This clone has ten or more counts. Other DNA sequences in the same sample also yield this CDR3. The chain uses TRBV5-4 and TRBJ2-7; 7 bases map to TRBD1. There are 15 residues in the CDR3. Looked up from germline, CDR1 is SGHNT and CDR2 is YYREEE (reference sequence). V was pared by 4 bases and J by 4 bases, with 11 bases of the junction left unmatched. CDR3 nucleotide sequence: TGTGCCAGCAGCCCAACCCTGGGACAGAGTTACGAGCAGTACTTC. This gives the protein CASSPTLGQSYEQYF.

The V call is TRBV29-1, the J call TRBJ2-5; D is possibly TRBD1 or TRBD2 (5 bases each). CDR1 and CDR2 (germline): SQVTM, ANQGSEA. Trimming cost V 3 bases and J 5 bases, with 22 bases left between them. The CDR3 sequence is 16 residues long. The CDR3 nucleotides read TGCAGCGTTGAGATGGGGGAAGGGGCAGGTTGGGAGACCCAGTACTTC. Its protein is CSVEMGEGAGWETQYF.

The table lists this clone with a few counts. V is TRBV7-9 and J is TRBJ2-7; D remains unclear. This CDR3 has 14 amino acids. The V end lost 3 bases, the J end lost 0 bases, and 9 bases lay between the germline ends. Germline assignment: CDR1 SEHNR and CDR2 FQNEAQ (reference sequence). CDR3 region: CASSFLSDSYEQYF. In DNA, the CDR3 is TGTGCCAGCAGCTTCCTTTCAGACTCCTACGAGCAGTACTTC.

The chain links TRBV2 to TRBJ2-2; 7 bases are shared with TRBD2. From germline, CDR1 is SNHLY and CDR2 FYNNEI. The CDR3 is 14 amino acids. Unmatched junction bases numbered 5, after V lost 8 bases and J lost 2 bases. The CDR3 region is CASRLAPNTGELFF. DNA for the CDR3: TGTGCCAGCCGACTAGCCCCTAACACCGGGGAGCTGTTTTTT.

The chain carries TRBV19 and TRBJ1-5; D is undetermined. Trimming stripped 7 bases from V and 6 bases from J, with 7 bases between. Germline lookup yields CDR1 LNHDA and CDR2 SQIVND (reference sequence). The CDR3 totals 11 residues. The CDR3 DNA sequence: TGTGCCAGTACATCGGGTCAGCCCCAGCATTTT. It specifies CASTSGQPQHF.

CDR3 in DNA: TGTGCCAGCAGCCCAGGGCAGCAGACCCGCTATGGCTACACCTTC. It is translated as CASSPGQQTRYGYTF. The genes are TRBV7-3 and TRBJ1-2; TRBD1 is a possible D gene (5 bases). Between the trimmed V and J ends, which lost 5 bases and 4 bases, there was a span of 17 bases. CDR3 size: 15 residues. The germline V gene encodes CDR1 SGHTA and CDR2 FQGTGA.

This clone was seen a handful of times. This chain uses TRBV11-2 with TRBJ2-7; TRBD2 might be the D (5 bases). The V end lost 6 bases, the J end lost 7 bases, and 10 bases lay between the germline ends. This CDR3 is built from 11 residues. CDR1 is SGHAT and CDR2 is FQNNGV in the germline V gene. CDR3 nucleotides: TGTGCCAGCAGGTCCGGAGGTGAGCAGTACTTC. It yields the protein CASRSGGEQYF.

The chain employs TRBV10-2 and TRBJ2-7; D call uncertain. This CDR3 has 13 amino acids. Germline CDR1 reads WSHSY; CDR2 reads SAAADI. V lost 0 bases to trimming and J lost 9 bases, with 12 bases between them. The CDR3 region has the DNA TGCGCCAGCAGTGAGTCACTGGGCTCTGGGCAGTACTTC. Translation gives CASSESLGSGQYF.

The gene calls are TRBV5-6 and TRBJ1-1; D not resolved. Trimming took off 5 bases at V and 4 bases at J, with 15 bases between the two ends. CDR3 size: 14 residues. Germline V gene data show CDR1 as SGHDT and CDR2 as YYEEEE. CDR3 sequence (DNA): TGTGCCAGCAGTCTAGAGACACTGAGCACTGAAGCTTTCTTT. Its translation: CASSLETLSTEAFF.